This T cell receptor beta chain derives from a study of T cell clonotyping in hematopoietic cell transplantation. Study-level information: Cytoreduction preceded collection of pretransplant recipient samples.

Notes on this clone: No antigen is known for it.

Whole-study results and caveats: Pathologically expanded recipient clonotypes increased progressively from day 30 to day 180 as diversity fell. Broader posttransplant TCR repertoire diversity was predicted by graft donor and pretransplant recipient Inverse Simpson Index values.

This CDR3 is 16 amino acids long. Germline V lookup: CDR1 SGHRS, CDR2 YFSETQ. Trimming left V 0 bases short and J 10 bases short, with 19 bases between. The time point was: recipient sample about 28 days before transplant, after cytoreduction. Measured with immunoSEQ multiplex PCR; TCRdb has only the in-frame clones, and not every one. The sample yields about 6,500 clones, under 98% seen once. The sequence derives from a man in his sixties or seventies with acute myeloid leukemia. Some clones in this sample may be carry-over from other donors' samples. The material was peripheral blood mononuclear cells, obtained before stem cell transplant. The chain employs TRBV5-1 and TRBJ1-4; a weak D match, TRBD1 (6 bases). CDR3 bases: TGCGCCAGCAGCTTGGCCGGGCCAGGGGAAGAAGGAAAACTGTTTTTT. This gives the protein CASSLAGPGEEGKLFF.